This T cell receptor beta chain originates from a study of blood T cells in healthy people across ages. The CDR3 sequence is 18 residues long. V was pared by 0 bases and J by 0 bases, with 9 bases of the junction left unmatched. CDR1 is LGHDT, CDR2 YNNKEL, per germline (reference sequence). It was with a sample-barcoded 5' primer and a J-beta primer mix that a second PCR of roughly 6 to 12 cycles was run. MiXCR, run by TCRdb on the 5' RACE reads, gives a single entry per CDR3 protein. Among about 800,000 distinct CDR3 sequences listed, about 46% were seen once. Extractions gave at least 5 micrograms of total RNA per sample. This clonotype turned up a few times.

The chain combines TRBV3-1 with TRBJ2-5; TRBD2 agrees at 8 bases. This clonotype originated in a man older than 75 in good health. Sequencing was performed on blood. The CDR3 here is CASSQDRTSGAYQETQYF. For the CDR3, the DNA is TGTGCCAGCAGCCAAGATAGAACTAGCGGAGCGTACCAAGAGACCCAGTACTTC.